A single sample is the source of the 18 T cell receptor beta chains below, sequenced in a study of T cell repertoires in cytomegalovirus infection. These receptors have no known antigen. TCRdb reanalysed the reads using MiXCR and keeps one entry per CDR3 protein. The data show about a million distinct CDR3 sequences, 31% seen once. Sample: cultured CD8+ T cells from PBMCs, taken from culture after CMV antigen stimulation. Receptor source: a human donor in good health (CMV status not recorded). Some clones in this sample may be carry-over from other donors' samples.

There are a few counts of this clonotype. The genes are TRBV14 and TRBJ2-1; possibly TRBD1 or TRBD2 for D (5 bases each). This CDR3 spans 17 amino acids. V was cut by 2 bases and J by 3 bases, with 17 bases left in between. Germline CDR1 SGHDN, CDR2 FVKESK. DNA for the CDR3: TGTGCCAGCAGCCAAAGGGTTAACAAGAGGGGCTACAATGAGCAGTTCTTC. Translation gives CASSQRVNKRGYNEQFF.

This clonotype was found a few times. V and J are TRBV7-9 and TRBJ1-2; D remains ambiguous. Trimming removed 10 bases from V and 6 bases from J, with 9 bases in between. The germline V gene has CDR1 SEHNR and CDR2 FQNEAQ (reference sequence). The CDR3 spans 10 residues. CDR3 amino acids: CAIKEHGYTF. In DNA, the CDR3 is TGTGCCATCAAGGAACATGGCTACACCTTC.

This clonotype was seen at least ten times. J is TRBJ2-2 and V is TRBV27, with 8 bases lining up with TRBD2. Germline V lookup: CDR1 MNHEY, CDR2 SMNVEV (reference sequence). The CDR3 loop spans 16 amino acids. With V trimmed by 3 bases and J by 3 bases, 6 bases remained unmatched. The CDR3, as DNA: TGTGCCAGCAGTTTTGGGCGGGGGGTCTACACCGGGGAGCTGTTTTTT. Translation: CASSFGRGVYTGELFF.

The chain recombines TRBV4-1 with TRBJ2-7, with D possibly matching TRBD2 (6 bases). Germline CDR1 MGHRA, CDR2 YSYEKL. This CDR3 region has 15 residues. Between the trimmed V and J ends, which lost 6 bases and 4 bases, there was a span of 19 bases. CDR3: CASSPPGGREYEQYF. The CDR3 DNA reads TGCGCCAGCAGTCCCCCCGGGGGAAGGGAGTACGAGCAGTACTTC.

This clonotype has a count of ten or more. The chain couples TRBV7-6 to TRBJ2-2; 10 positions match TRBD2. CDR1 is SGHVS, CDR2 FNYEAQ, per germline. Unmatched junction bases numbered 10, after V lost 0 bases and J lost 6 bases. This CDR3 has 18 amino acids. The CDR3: CASSLASASGGWAGELFF. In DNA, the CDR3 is TGTGCCAGCAGCTTAGCGTCCGCTAGCGGGGGCTGGGCCGGGGAGCTGTTTTTT.

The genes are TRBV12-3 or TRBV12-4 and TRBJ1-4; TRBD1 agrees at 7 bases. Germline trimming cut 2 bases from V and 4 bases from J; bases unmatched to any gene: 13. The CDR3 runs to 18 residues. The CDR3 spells CASSLPRRDGTDNEKLFF. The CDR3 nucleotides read TGTGCCAGCAGTTTACCGCGGCGGGACGGGACAGATAATGAAAAACTGTTTTTT.

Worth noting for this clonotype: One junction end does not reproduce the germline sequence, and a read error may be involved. The CDR3 region is CASSSRQGWLPGELFF. For the CDR3, the DNA is TGTGCTAGCAGCTCGCGACAGGGCTGGCTACCCGGGGAGCTGTTTTTT. This chain connects TRBV7-6 to TRBJ2-2; 7 nucleotides agree with TRBD1. The germline V gene has CDR1 SGHVS and CDR2 FNYEAQ. The CDR3 has 16 residues. The variable domain in full, with the rest retrieved from reference TRBV7-6 and TRBJ2-2, is GAGVSQSPRYKVTKRGQDVALRCDPISGHVSLYWYRQALGQGPEFLTYFNYEAQQDKSGLPNDRFSAERPEGSISTLTIQRTEQRDSAMYRCASSSRQGWLPGELFFGEGSRLTVL.

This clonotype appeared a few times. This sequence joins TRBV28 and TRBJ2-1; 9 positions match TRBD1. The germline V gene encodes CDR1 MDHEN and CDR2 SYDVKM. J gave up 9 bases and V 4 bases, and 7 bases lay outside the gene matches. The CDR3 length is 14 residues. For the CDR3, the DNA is TGTGCCAGCAGTTCCGGGACAGGGTGGGTTGAGCAGTTCTTC. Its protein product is CASSSGTGWVEQFF.

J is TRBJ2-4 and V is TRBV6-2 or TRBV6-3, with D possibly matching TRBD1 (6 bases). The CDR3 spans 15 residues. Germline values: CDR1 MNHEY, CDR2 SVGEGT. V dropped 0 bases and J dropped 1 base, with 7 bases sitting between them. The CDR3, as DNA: TGTGCCAGCAGTTACTCGCAGGGGGCCAAAAACATTCAGTACTTC. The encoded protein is CASSYSQGAKNIQYF.

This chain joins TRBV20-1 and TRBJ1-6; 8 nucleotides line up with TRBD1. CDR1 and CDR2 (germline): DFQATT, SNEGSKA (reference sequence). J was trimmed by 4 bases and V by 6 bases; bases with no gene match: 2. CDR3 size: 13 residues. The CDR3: CSANRGYNSPLHF. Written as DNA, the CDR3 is TGCAGTGCCAACAGGGGGTATAATTCACCCCTCCACTTT.

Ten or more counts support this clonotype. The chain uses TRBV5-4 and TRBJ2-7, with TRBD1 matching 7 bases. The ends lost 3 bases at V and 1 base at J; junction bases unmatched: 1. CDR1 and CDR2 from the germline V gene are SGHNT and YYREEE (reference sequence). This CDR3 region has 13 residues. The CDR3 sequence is CASSWDSSYEQYV. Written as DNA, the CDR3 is TGTGCCAGCAGCTGGGACAGTTCCTACGAGCAGTACGTC.

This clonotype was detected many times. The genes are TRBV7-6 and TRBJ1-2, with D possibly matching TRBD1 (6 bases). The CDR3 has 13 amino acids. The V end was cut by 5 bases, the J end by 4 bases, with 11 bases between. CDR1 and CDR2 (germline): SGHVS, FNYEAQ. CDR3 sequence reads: CASSLGTTYGYTF. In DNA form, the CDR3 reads TGTGCCAGCAGCCTCGGGACAACCTATGGCTACACCTTC.

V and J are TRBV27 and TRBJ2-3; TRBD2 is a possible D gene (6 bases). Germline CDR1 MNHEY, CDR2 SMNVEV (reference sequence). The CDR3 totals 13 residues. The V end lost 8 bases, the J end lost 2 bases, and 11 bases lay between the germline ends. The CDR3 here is CASLGGVTDTQYF. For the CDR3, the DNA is TGTGCCAGCCTTGGCGGGGTCACAGATACGCAGTATTTT.

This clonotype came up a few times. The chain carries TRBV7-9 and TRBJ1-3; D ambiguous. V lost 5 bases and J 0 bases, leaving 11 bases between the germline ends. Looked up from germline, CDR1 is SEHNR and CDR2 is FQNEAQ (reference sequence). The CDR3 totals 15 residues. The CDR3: CASSLDTVSGNTIYF. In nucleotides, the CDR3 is TGTGCCAGCAGCCTCGACACGGTCTCTGGAAACACCATATATTTT.

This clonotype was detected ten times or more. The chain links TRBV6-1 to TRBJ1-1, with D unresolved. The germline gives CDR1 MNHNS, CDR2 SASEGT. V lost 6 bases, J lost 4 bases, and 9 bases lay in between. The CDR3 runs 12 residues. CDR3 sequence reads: CASRLGVTEAFF. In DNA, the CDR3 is TGTGCCAGCAGACTGGGTGTCACTGAAGCTTTCTTT.

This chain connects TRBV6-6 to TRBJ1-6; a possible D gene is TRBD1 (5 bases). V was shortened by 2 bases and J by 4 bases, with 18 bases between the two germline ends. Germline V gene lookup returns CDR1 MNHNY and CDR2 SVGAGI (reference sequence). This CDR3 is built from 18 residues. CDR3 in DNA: TGTGCCAGCAGTTACACGGGGGGGGGGAAAGTATATAATTCACCCCTCCACTTT. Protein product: CASSYTGGGKVYNSPLHF.

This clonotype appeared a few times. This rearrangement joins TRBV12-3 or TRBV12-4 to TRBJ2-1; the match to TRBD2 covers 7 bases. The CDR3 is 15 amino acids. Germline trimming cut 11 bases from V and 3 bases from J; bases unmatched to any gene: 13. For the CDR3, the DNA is TGTGCCCTCACCCGGCTAGCGGATTTCTACAATGAGCAGTTCTTC. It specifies CALTRLADFYNEQFF.

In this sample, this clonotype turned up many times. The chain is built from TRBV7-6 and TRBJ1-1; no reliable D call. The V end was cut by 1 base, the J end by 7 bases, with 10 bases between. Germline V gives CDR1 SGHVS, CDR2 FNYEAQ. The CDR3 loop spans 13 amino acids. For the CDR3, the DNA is TGTGCCAGCAGCTTAGGGGATTATAGTGAAGCTTTCTTT. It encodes CASSLGDYSEAFF. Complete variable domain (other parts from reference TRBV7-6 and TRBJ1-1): GAGVSQSPRYKVTKRGQDVALRCDPISGHVSLYWYRQALGQGPEFLTYFNYEAQQDKSGLPNDRFSAERPEGSISTLTIQRTEQRDSAMYRCASSLGDYSEAFFGQGTRLTVV.